A single sample is the source of the 9 T cell receptor beta chains below, sequenced in a study of CD8 T cells in ankylosing spondylitis. TCRdb reprocessed the 5' RACE reads via MiXCR and lists one record per CDR3 protein. The sample consists of approximately 250,000 distinct CDR3 sequences, roughly a tenth of them appearing once. The sequencing sample was made of blood, either unsorted or a sorted T cell fraction (not recorded which). The receptors derive from a male donor with ankylosing spondylitis or in good health (not recorded which).

This clonotype was seen ten or more times. The V gene is TRBV5-1, the J gene TRBJ1-2; TRBD1 might be the D (5 bases). V was cut by 2 bases and J by 3 bases, with 14 bases left in between. The CDR3 is 15 amino acids. CDR1 is SGHRS and CDR2 is YFSETQ in the germline V gene. The CDR3 region has the DNA TGCGCCAGCAGCTTCAACGGGGCCGCGGACTATGGCTACACCTTC. Residues: CASSFNGAADYGYTF.

This clonotype was seen ten or more times. The chain has TRBV10-3 and TRBJ2-7; D is possibly TRBD1 (5 bases). The CDR3 is made up of 14 amino acids. The V and J ends lost 5 bases and 0 bases respectively, with 11 bases between them. Germline V gives CDR1 ENHRY, CDR2 SYGVKD. In nucleotides, the CDR3 is TGTGCCATCAGTCCTCAGGGTAGCTCCTACGAGCAGTACTTC. Translation gives CAISPQGSSYEQYF.

J is TRBJ1-2 and V is TRBV6-5, with D unresolved. The CDR3 consists of 14 residues. With 1 base removed from V and 4 bases from J, the gap between germline ends came to 10 bases. CDR1 MNHEY and CDR2 SVGAGI come from the germline V gene. The CDR3 DNA reads as TGTGCCAGCAGTTACTTGGGAGCCAGCTATGGCTACACCTTC. Its protein product is CASSYLGASYGYTF.

The V gene is TRBV7-2, the J gene TRBJ1-2; D gene uncertain. CDR3 length: 13 amino acids. V lost 5 bases, J lost 8 bases, and 15 bases lay in between. Germline lookup yields CDR1 SGHTA and CDR2 FQGNSA. The CDR3 is CASSPTAPRGYTF. In DNA, the CDR3 is TGTGCCAGCAGCCCTACGGCCCCTCGGGGCTACACCTTC. The full variable domain, its missing parts supplied by reference TRBV7-2 and TRBJ1-2, is GAGVSQSPSNKVTEKGKDVELRCDPISGHTALYWYRQSLGQGLEFLIYFQGNSAPDKSGLPSDRFSAERTGGSVSTLTIQRTQQEDSAVYLCASSPTAPRGYTFGSGTRLTVV.

This clonotype occurred a few times. This CDR3 is CAWSSRDSQETQYF. The CDR3 bases are TGTGCCTGGAGTTCGCGGGACAGCCAAGAGACCCAGTACTTC. This sequence joins TRBV30 and TRBJ2-5; weak D call: TRBD1 (7 bases). V gave up 2 bases and J gave up 1 base, with 11 bases separating them. Germline CDR1 GTSNPN, CDR2 SVGIG (reference sequence). The CDR3 extends over 14 amino acids.

In its sample, this clonotype was seen many times. The J gene is TRBJ1-4, the V gene TRBV12-3 or TRBV12-4; 7 positions match TRBD1. The CDR3 extends over 14 amino acids. V gave up 6 bases and J gave up 8 bases; unmatched junction bases: 9. The CDR3 sequence: CASRMTGREEKLFF. In DNA, the CDR3 is TGTGCCAGCAGGATGACAGGGAGGGAGGAAAAACTGTTTTTT.

This clonotype was detected ten times or more. This chain links TRBV3-1 with TRBJ2-7; the match to TRBD1 covers 7 bases. The V gene's germline CDR1 is LGHDT and CDR2 YNNKEL (reference sequence). The trim removed 4 bases at V and 3 bases at J, leaving 9 bases unmatched. CDR3 length: 15 residues. The CDR3 sequence is CASSPRQTGNYEQYF. The CDR3 DNA reads as TGTGCCAGCAGCCCCCGGCAGACAGGGAACTACGAGCAGTACTTC.

This clonotype occurred many times. The J gene is TRBJ2-7, the V gene TRBV30, with D unclear. CDR3 length: 13 residues. V was pared by 0 bases and J by 1 base, with 7 bases between. Germline CDR1 reads GTSNPN; CDR2 reads SVGIG (reference sequence). The CDR3 loop is CAWSVNPSYEQYF. The CDR3 DNA follows: TGTGCCTGGAGTGTAAACCCATCCTACGAGCAGTACTTC.

V usage is TRBV20-1 and J usage is TRBJ2-7, with 9 bases aligning to TRBD2. V lost 0 bases to trimming and J lost 0 bases; unmatched junction nucleotides: 3. This CDR3 has 15 amino acids. Germline CDR1 is DFQATT and CDR2 is SNEGSKA (reference sequence). CDR3 amino acids: CSARDPSGDSYEQYF. CDR3 coding DNA: TGCAGTGCTAGAGATCCTAGCGGGGACTCCTACGAGCAGTACTTC.